The 23 T cell receptor beta chains given below trace back to one sample, sequenced in a study of T cell changes during pregnancy in multiple sclerosis. Libraries were prepared by immunoSEQ multiplex PCR; TCRdb keeps only in-frame clonotypes and omits some of them. The sample shows roughly 97,000 clones, 90% of them seen only once. The sequenced sample was peripheral blood, obtained in the second trimester of pregnancy. Source of these receptors: a female donor in good health, enrolled as a control in a pregnancy study.

The chain recombines TRBV5-1 with TRBJ1-1; 10 nucleotides agree with TRBD1. This CDR3 comprises 15 residues. From germline, CDR1 is SGHRS and CDR2 YFSETQ. J lost 6 bases, V lost 0 bases, and 5 bases had no gene match. CDR3 protein: CASSLATGGFAEAFF. CDR3 bases: TGCGCCAGCAGCTTGGCGACAGGGGGCTTCGCTGAAGCTTTCTTT.

Here the CDR3 DNA reads TGTGCCAGCAGCAGGGGACAGGGGAATGAGCAGTTCTTC. Its protein product is CASSRGQGNEQFF. V is TRBV5-4 and J is TRBJ2-1; the match to TRBD1 covers 10 bases. The CDR3 consists of 13 residues. Germline V gene data show CDR1 as SGHNT and CDR2 as YYREEE (reference sequence). Trimming removed 4 bases from V and 7 bases from J; junction bases left unmatched: 2.

The rearrangement links TRBV5-5 to TRBJ2-7, with TRBD2 matching 12 bases. The CDR3 totals 15 residues. Germline CDR1 reads SGHKS; CDR2 reads YYEKEE (reference sequence). The V gene end was trimmed by 5 bases and the J gene end by 2 bases; junction bases not matched to a gene: 5. The CDR3 here is CASRPTSGSAYEQYF. The CDR3 nucleotides read TGTGCCAGCAGGCCGACTAGCGGGAGCGCCTACGAGCAGTACTTC.

The chain joins TRBV30 to TRBJ2-3, with 8 positions matching TRBD1. The CDR3 totals 15 residues. Per germline, CDR1 GTSNPN and CDR2 SVGIG (reference sequence). Losses at the gene ends were 1 base for V and 3 bases for J; bases not matched to a gene: 6. The CDR3 is CAWSEQGVRTDTQYF. The CDR3 DNA reads TGTGCCTGGAGTGAACAGGGGGTAAGGACAGATACGCAGTATTTT.

This clone turned up a few times. The V call is TRBV9, the J call TRBJ1-1, with TRBD1 matching over 9 bases. The CDR3 consists of 14 residues. The V gene end was trimmed by 3 bases and the J gene end by 4 bases; junction bases not matched to a gene: 4. CDR1 and CDR2 (germline): SGDLS, YYNGEE. The CDR3 DNA sequence: TGTGCCAGCAGCGCCTGGACAGGGGCCACTGAAGCTTTCTTT. It codes for CASSAWTGATEAFF.

The CDR3 sequence: CASSVGSGGMETQYF. DNA for the CDR3: TGTGCCAGCAGCGTAGGATCAGGGGGCATGGAGACCCAGTACTTC. The chain has TRBV9 and TRBJ2-5, with TRBD1 matching over 8 bases. Per the germline V gene, CDR1 is SGDLS and CDR2 is YYNGEE. Losses at the gene ends were 0 bases for V and 5 bases for J; bases not matched to a gene: 6. The CDR3 covers 15 residues.

This chain links TRBV18 with TRBJ2-7; D gene ambiguous. Trimming took 3 bases from V and 2 from J, leaving 8 bases between them. This CDR3 is 13 amino acids long. Looked up from germline, CDR1 is KGHSH and CDR2 is LQKENI. The CDR3 loop is CASSPSSTYEQYF. The CDR3 nucleotides read TGTGCCAGCTCACCCTCGTCTACCTACGAGCAGTACTTC. Full variable domain (rest looked up from reference TRBV18 and TRBJ2-7): NAGVMQNPRHLVRRRGQEARLRCSPMKGHSHVYWYRQLPEEGLKFMVYLQKENIIDESGMPKERFSAEFPKEGPSILRIQQVVRGDSAAYFCASSPSSTYEQYFGPGTRLTVT.

The chain uses TRBV7-9 and TRBJ1-5, with D uncertain. Germline CDR1 is SEHNR and CDR2 is FQNEAQ (reference sequence). CDR3 length: 19 residues. V lost 5 bases and J 3 bases, leaving 26 bases between the germline ends. CDR3 DNA: TGTGCCAGCAGCCACGGCGTAGTGGGTCCCGGGAGGAACAATCAGCCCCAGCATTTT. As protein: CASSHGVVGPGRNNQPQHF.

The chain combines TRBV6-5 with TRBJ2-3; 7 nucleotides align to TRBD1. Germline V CDR1 and CDR2: MNHEY, SVGAGI. The V and J ends lost 6 bases and 3 bases, in that order; junction bases with no gene match: 6. The CDR3 extends over 14 amino acids. The CDR3 sequence: CASRATGLTDTQYF. The CDR3, as DNA: TGTGCCAGCAGGGCGACAGGGTTAACAGATACGCAGTATTTT.

The chain uses TRBV5-1 and TRBJ1-5, with D unclear. Per the germline V gene, CDR1 is SGHRS and CDR2 is YFSETQ. Trimming shortened V by 0 bases and J by 5 bases, and 6 bases separated the two germline ends. The CDR3 spans 13 residues. DNA of the CDR3: TGCGCCAGCAGCTTGGTTGGAGATCAGCCCCAGCATTTT. Its translation: CASSLVGDQPQHF. The full variable domain, its missing parts supplied by reference TRBV5-1 and TRBJ1-5, is KAGVTQTPRYLIKTRGQQVTLSCSPISGHRSVSWYQQTPGQGLQFLFEYFSETQRNKGNFPGRFSGRQFSNSRSEMNVSTLELGDSALYLCASSLVGDQPQHFGDGTRLSIL.

The chain recombines TRBV19 with TRBJ2-2, with 10 bases identical to TRBD1. Per the germline V gene, CDR1 is LNHDA and CDR2 is SQIVND (reference sequence). The CDR3 covers 18 residues. With 4 bases clipped from V and 5 bases from J, the junction kept 13 bases outside the gene matches. CDR3 amino acids: CASSTPAPGQGKTGELFF. Here the CDR3 DNA reads TGTGCCAGTAGTACACCTGCGCCGGGACAGGGGAAAACCGGGGAGCTGTTTTTT. Supplemented by reference TRBV19 and TRBJ2-2, the full variable domain reads DGGITQSPKYLFRKEGQNVTLSCEQNLNHDAMYWYRQDPGQGLRLIYYSQIVNDFQKGDIAEGYSVSREKKESFPLTVTSAQKNPTAFYLCASSTPAPGQGKTGELFFGEGSRLTVL.

As regards this clone: Its ends do not fully match the called genes, so a read error is possible. The chain combines TRBV7-7 with TRBJ2-7, with D uncertain. The CDR3 covers 16 residues. The germline V gene has CDR1 SSHAT and CDR2 FNYEAQ (reference sequence). CDR3 in amino acids: CASSYTLVPSMSEQYF. The CDR3 DNA reads as TGTGCTAGCAGCTATACCCTAGTTCCGTCGATGTCGGAGCAGTACTTC.

This clone showed up just once. The chain links TRBV28 to TRBJ2-1; a possible D gene is TRBD1 (6 bases). Germline CDR1 is MDHEN and CDR2 is SYDVKM. Trimming left V 7 bases short and J 7 bases short, with 17 bases between. The CDR3 runs to 14 residues. The CDR3 region is CASNYLHQGNEQFF. The CDR3 DNA reads as TGTGCCAGCAATTACCTCCACCAGGGGAATGAGCAGTTCTTC.

The chain joins TRBV15 to TRBJ2-7, with D perhaps TRBD2 (6 bases). The length of the CDR3 is 16 residues. The germline V gene has CDR1 LNHNV and CDR2 YYDKDF (reference sequence). V lost 3 bases, J lost 0 bases, and 15 bases lay in between. CDR3 sequence: CATSSPRGGTSYEQYF. The CDR3, as DNA: TGTGCCACCAGCAGCCCTCGCGGCGGGACCTCCTACGAGCAGTACTTC.

V usage is TRBV27 and J usage is TRBJ1-3; 7 positions match TRBD1. V gave up 6 bases and J gave up 0 bases; unmatched junction bases: 5. In germline, CDR1 is MNHEY, CDR2 SMNVEV (reference sequence). The length of the CDR3 is 15 residues. The CDR3 sequence is CASRATGASGNTIYF. CDR3 coding DNA: TGTGCCAGCAGAGCTACAGGGGCCTCTGGAAACACCATATATTTT.

V and J are TRBV28 and TRBJ2-5; D is possibly TRBD1 (6 bases). CDR1 MDHEN and CDR2 SYDVKM come from the germline V gene. The CDR3 runs to 13 residues. V lost 2 bases to trimming and J lost 7 bases, with 11 bases between them. CDR3: CASSLRQAWTQYF. CDR3 in DNA: TGTGCCAGCAGTTTAAGACAGGCGTGGACCCAGTACTTC.

With regard to this clone: Different DNA sequences within this sample yield the same CDR3. The V call is TRBV5-6, the J call TRBJ1-5, with TRBD1 matching over 9 bases. The CDR3 extends over 15 amino acids. Trimming removed 4 bases from V and 4 bases from J; junction bases left unmatched: 6. Germline V gives CDR1 SGHDT, CDR2 YYEEEE. This CDR3 reads CASSRGTGPNQPQHF. In DNA, the CDR3 is TGTGCCAGCAGCCGTGGGACAGGGCCTAATCAGCCCCAGCATTTT.

The chain recombines TRBV27 with TRBJ2-2, with 11 bases identical to TRBD2. CDR1 is MNHEY, CDR2 SMNVEV, per germline (reference sequence). The CDR3 extends over 15 amino acids. Unmatched junction bases numbered 0, after V lost 2 bases and J lost 4 bases. The chain's CDR3 is CASSLGTSGTGELFF. The CDR3 DNA sequence: TGTGCCAGCAGTTTAGGGACTAGCGGCACCGGGGAGCTGTTTTTT.

The chain has TRBV14 and TRBJ2-4; D is perhaps TRBD1 (6 bases). The CDR3 sequence is 16 residues long. Germline CDR1 reads SGHDN; CDR2 reads FVKESK. The V end was cut by 0 bases, the J end by 6 bases, with 15 bases between. The CDR3 loop reads CASSQDLQGPRNIQYF. CDR3 nucleotide sequence: TGTGCCAGCAGCCAAGATCTGCAGGGGCCGAGAAACATTCAGTACTTC.

The chain joins TRBV11-3 to TRBJ1-6, with D possibly being TRBD1 (6 bases). The CDR3 loop spans 13 amino acids. The V and J ends lost 6 bases and 6 bases respectively, with 9 bases between them. Germline values: CDR1 SGHNT, CDR2 YENEEA. CDR3 sequence reads: CASSTGPNSPLHF. The CDR3 nucleotides are TGTGCCAGCAGTACAGGGCCTAATTCACCCCTCCACTTT.

The rearrangement uses TRBV6-5 and TRBJ1-1; D uncertain. The CDR3 contains 15 residues. Germline loops: CDR1 MNHEY, CDR2 SVGAGI. V lost 2 bases and J lost 5, with 15 bases in between. The CDR3 sequence: CASSYATVVSTEAFF. The CDR3 DNA sequence: TGTGCCAGCAGTTACGCCACAGTTGTTTCGACTGAAGCTTTCTTT.

V and J are TRBV11-2 and TRBJ2-7, with 9 positions matching TRBD1. This CDR3 spans 14 amino acids. Germline V gene lookup returns CDR1 SGHAT and CDR2 FQNNGV. J gave up 6 bases and V 5 bases, and 8 bases lay outside the gene matches. In DNA form, the CDR3 reads TGTGCCAGCAGCCTCGGGACAGGGAAGACCGAGCAGTACTTC. It encodes CASSLGTGKTEQYF.

This chain connects TRBV7-2 to TRBJ2-1; TRBD2 matches 7 bases. J lost 2 bases, V lost 0 bases, and 7 bases had no gene match. CDR1 and CDR2 from the germline V gene are SGHTA and FQGNSA. This CDR3 is built from 17 residues. The CDR3 DNA reads as TGTGCCAGCAGCTTAGCGGCCGGGCGGGGGACCTACAATGAGCAGTTCTTC. As protein: CASSLAAGRGTYNEQFF.